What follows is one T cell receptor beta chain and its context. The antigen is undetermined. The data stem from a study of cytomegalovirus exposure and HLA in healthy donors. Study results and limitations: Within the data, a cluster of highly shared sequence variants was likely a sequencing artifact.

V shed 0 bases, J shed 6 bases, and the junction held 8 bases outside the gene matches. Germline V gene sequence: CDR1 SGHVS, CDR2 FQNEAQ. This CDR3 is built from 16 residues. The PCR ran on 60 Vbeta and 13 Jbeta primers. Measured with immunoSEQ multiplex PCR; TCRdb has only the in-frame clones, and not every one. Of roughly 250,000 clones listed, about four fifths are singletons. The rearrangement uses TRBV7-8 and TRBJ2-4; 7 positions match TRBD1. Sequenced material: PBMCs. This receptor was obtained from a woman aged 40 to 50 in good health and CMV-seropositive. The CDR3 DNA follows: TGTGCCAGCAGCTTAGCTACAGAGACAGGGAGAAACATTCAGTACTTC. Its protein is CASSLATETGRNIQYF.